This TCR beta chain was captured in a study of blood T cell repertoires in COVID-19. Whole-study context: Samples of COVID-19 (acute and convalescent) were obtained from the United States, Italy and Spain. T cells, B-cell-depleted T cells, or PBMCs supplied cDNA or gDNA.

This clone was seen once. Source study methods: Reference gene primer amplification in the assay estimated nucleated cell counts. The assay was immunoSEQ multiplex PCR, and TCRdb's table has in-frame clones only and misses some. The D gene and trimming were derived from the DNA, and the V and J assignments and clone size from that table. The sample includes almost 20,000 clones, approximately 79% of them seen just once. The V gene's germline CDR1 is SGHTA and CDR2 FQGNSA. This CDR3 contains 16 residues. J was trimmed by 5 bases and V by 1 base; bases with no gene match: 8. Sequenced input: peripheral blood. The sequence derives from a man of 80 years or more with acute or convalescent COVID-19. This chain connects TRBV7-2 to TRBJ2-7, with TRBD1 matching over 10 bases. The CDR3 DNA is TGTGCCAGCAGCTTAGGAGACAGGGGGCGCGTCCACGAGCAGTACTTC. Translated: CASSLGDRGRVHEQYF.